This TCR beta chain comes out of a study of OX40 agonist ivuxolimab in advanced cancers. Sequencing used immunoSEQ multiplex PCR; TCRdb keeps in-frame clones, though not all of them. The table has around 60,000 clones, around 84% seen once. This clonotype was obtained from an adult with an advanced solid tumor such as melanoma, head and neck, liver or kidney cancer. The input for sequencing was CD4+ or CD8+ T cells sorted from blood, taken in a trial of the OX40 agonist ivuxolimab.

The CDR3: CASSPGPYNSPLHF. CDR3 DNA sequence: TGCGCCAGCAGCCCGGGCCCCTATAATTCACCCCTCCACTTT. The chain has TRBV5-1 and TRBJ1-6; D gene ambiguous. Germline assignment: CDR1 SGHRS and CDR2 YFSETQ. V was clipped by 4 bases and J by 2 bases, with 7 bases between them. The CDR3 contains 14 residues.